This T cell receptor beta chain was documented in a study of technical replicates of blood from a handful of donors. Germline lookup yields CDR1 MRHNA and CDR2 SNTAGT. V dropped 3 bases and J dropped 7; count of bases not matched to a gene: 7. The CDR3 runs 16 residues. Assay: immunoSEQ multiplex PCR; the TCRdb copy retains only in-frame clones and omits some. The sample lists some 79,000 clones, approximately 94% occurring once. This clonotype originated in a human donor in good health. The sample comprised T cells isolated from PBMCs. The chain couples TRBV6-4 to TRBJ2-1; 12 positions match TRBD2. This chain's CDR3 is CASSEETSGSSNEQFF. The CDR3 bases are TGTGCCAGCAGTGAGGAGACTAGCGGGAGTTCAAATGAGCAGTTCTTC.